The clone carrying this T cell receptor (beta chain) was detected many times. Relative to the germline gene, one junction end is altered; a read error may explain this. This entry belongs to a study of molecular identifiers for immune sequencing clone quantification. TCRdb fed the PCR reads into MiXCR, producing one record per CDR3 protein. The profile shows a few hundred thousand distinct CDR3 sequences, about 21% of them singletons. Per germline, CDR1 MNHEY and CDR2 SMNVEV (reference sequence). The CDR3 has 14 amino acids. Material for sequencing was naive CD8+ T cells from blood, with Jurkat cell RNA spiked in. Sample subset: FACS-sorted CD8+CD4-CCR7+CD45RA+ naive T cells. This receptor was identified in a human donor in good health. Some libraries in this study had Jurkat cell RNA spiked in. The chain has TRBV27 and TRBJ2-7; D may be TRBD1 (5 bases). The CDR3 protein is CASSLFQGPYEQYF. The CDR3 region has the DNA TGTGCCAGCAGCTTATTCCAGGGCCCCTACGAGCAGTACTTC.